This T cell receptor (beta chain) was sequenced for a study of T cell responses to AZD1222 COVID-19 vaccine. Germline lookup yields CDR1 LGHNA and CDR2 YNFKEQ. The germline V and J ends were trimmed by 0 bases and 4 bases, with 16 bases remaining between them. The CDR3 runs to 17 residues. Method: immunoSEQ multiplex PCR; TCRdb's copy keeps in-frame clones and lacks some. The data show around 150,000 clones, with around nine tenths seen just once and 1.9% held by the top ten. The receptor was derived from an adult in good health. This chain links TRBV4-2 with TRBJ1-3; D might be TRBD1 (5 bases). The sequencing used peripheral blood, collected on day 0 of AZD1222 vaccination. The CDR3 sequence: CASSQDLSPQGGNTIYF. The CDR3 coding sequence is TGTGCCAGCAGCCAAGATCTTTCTCCCCAGGGAGGAAACACCATATATTTT.